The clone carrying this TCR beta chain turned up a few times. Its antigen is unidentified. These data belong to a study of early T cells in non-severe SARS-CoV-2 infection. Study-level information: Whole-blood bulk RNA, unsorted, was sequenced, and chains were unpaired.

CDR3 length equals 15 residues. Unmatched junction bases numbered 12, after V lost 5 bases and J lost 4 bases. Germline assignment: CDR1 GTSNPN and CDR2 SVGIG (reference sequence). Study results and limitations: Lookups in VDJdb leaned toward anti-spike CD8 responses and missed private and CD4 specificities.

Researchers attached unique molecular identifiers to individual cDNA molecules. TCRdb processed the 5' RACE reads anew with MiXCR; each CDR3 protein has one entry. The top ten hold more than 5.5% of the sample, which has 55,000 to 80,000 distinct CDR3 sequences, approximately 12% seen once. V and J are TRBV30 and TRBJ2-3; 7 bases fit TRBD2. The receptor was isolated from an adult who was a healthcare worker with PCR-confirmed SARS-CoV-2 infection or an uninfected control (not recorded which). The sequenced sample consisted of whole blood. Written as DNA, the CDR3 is TGTGCCTGGGGTAGGGGAGGGCCTACGCCAGATACGCAGTATTTT. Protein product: CAWGRGGPTPDTQYF.